Below are 24 T cell receptor beta chains sequenced from a single sample in a study of blood T cells in healthy people across ages. A second PCR of 7 to 11 cycles used a sample-barcoded 5' primer and a J-beta primer mix. Each CDR3 protein is one row after TCRdb ran MiXCR on the 5' RACE reads. The data contain approximately 960,000 distinct CDR3 sequences, 25% to 35% of them singletons. In addition, the sample was reused for a study of T cells of mothers and their children.

The sequenced material came from blood. The receptors were sampled from a middle-aged woman in good health.

This clonotype was observed at least ten times. V and J are TRBV3-1 and TRBJ2-1; 11 nucleotides match TRBD2. CDR1 is LGHDT, CDR2 YNNKEL, per germline (reference sequence). The ends lost 0 bases at V and 5 bases at J; junction bases unmatched: 3. The CDR3 runs 16 residues. Here the CDR3 reads CASSQDTSGGNNEQFF. The CDR3 DNA follows: TGTGCCAGCAGCCAAGATACTAGCGGGGGCAACAATGAGCAGTTCTTC.

This clonotype appeared once. V and J are TRBV2 and TRBJ1-1, with TRBD1 identical over 8 bases. Per germline, CDR1 SNHLY and CDR2 FYNNEI. The CDR3 extends over 17 amino acids. The J segment lost 4 bases and the V segment lost 0 bases, leaving 10 bases of the junction unmatched. The CDR3 loop is CASSEAKDRVLRTEAFF. CDR3 sequence (DNA): TGTGCCAGCAGTGAAGCTAAGGACAGGGTATTGCGCACTGAAGCTTTCTTT.

As concerns this clonotype: This may be a read error, as it is one base from a much larger clone. The J gene is TRBJ2-1, the V gene TRBV7-9; D is tentatively TRBD1 or TRBD2 (5 bases each). Germline assignment: CDR1 SEHNR and CDR2 FQNEAQ (reference sequence). Deletions cut 5 bases from V and 13 bases from J, with 24 bases between. The CDR3 sequence is 15 residues long. The CDR3: CASSLIPGPRKTQFF. For the CDR3, the DNA is TGTGCCAGCAGCCTTATTCCGGGACCTAGGAAGACCCAGTTCTTC. The whole variable domain, remainder taken from reference TRBV7-9 and TRBJ2-1, is DTGVSQNPRHKITKRGQNVTFRCDPISEHNRLYWYRQTLGQGPEFLTYFQNEAQLEKSRLLSDRFSAERPKGSFSTLEIQRTEQGDSAMYLCASSLIPGPRKTQFFGPGTRLTVL.

J is TRBJ1-1 and V is TRBV6-6, with 8 bases fitting TRBD1. The CDR3 covers 11 residues. Trimming cost V 7 bases and J 11 bases; bases outside gene matches: 6. The germline V gene has CDR1 MNHNY and CDR2 SVGAGI (reference sequence). The CDR3: CASTGDRWAFF. CDR3 nucleotide sequence: TGTGCCAGCACAGGGGACAGGTGGGCTTTCTTT.

Regarding this clonotype: This could be a read error, since a much larger clone is one nucleotide away. The rearrangement joins TRBV20-1 to TRBJ2-7; 16 bases are a match to TRBD2. Germline lookup yields CDR1 DFQATT and CDR2 SNEGSKA (reference sequence). The ends lost 1 base at V and 7 bases at J; junction bases unmatched: 13. CDR3 length equals 18 residues. DNA for the CDR3: TGCAGTGCTAGAGGGGACGGGACTAGCGGGGGGGCGTACAATGAGCAGTACTTC. Its protein is CSARGDGTSGGAYNEQYF.

This clonotype was seen ten or more times. The V gene is TRBV4-3, the J gene TRBJ1-2; 7 nucleotides line up with TRBD1. J lost 6 bases, V lost 2 bases, and 6 bases had no gene match. The CDR3 runs 14 residues. CDR1 and CDR2 from the germline V gene are LGHNA and YSLEER. In nucleotides, the CDR3 is TGCGCCAGCAGCCAAACCCGACAGGGTAATGGCTACACCTTC. Residues: CASSQTRQGNGYTF.

In regard to this clonotype: A clone one base away is much larger, so this may be a read error. The genes are TRBV6-6 and TRBJ1-1; 7 bases line up with TRBD1. The CDR3 sequence is 14 residues long. CDR1 and CDR2 from the germline V gene are MNHNY and SVGAGI (reference sequence). The DNA of the CDR3 is TGTGCCTGCAGCTATACAGGGGAGAACACTGAAGCTTTCTTT. Its protein product is CACSYTGENTEAFF.

The V and J genes are TRBV5-8 and TRBJ2-3, with a weak D call TRBD2 (6 bases). V lost 0 bases to trimming and J lost 2 bases, with 13 bases between them. Germline CDR1 SGHTS, CDR2 YDEGEE. The CDR3 extends over 16 amino acids. The CDR3 spells CASSLGTTGNTDTQYF. The CDR3 DNA is TGTGCCAGCAGCTTGGGGACTACCGGAAACACAGATACGCAGTATTTT.

In this sample, this clonotype turned up many times. V usage is TRBV7-8 and J usage is TRBJ2-7; D is ambiguous. This CDR3 is built from 13 residues. Germline V lookup: CDR1 SGHVS, CDR2 FQNEAQ. The V and J ends lost 3 bases and 2 bases respectively, with 8 bases between them. In DNA, the CDR3 is TGTGCCAGCAGCTTTTCCATTGCCTACGAGCAGTACTTC. Amino acid sequence: CASSFSIAYEQYF.

The chain links TRBV6-2 or TRBV6-3 to TRBJ1-2; D ambiguous. Germline loops: CDR1 MNHEY, CDR2 SVGEGT. Trimming cost V 7 bases and J 5 bases, with 17 bases left between them. This CDR3 is built from 14 residues. The CDR3 region is CASTSTGRPYGYTF. The CDR3 region has the DNA TGTGCCAGCACCAGCACCGGACGGCCTTATGGCTACACCTTC.

The chain carries TRBV4-2 and TRBJ2-1; 8 positions agree with TRBD2. Per germline, CDR1 LGHNA and CDR2 YNFKEQ. The V segment lost 2 bases and the J segment 6 bases; nucleotides outside the gene matches: 9. The CDR3 totals 16 residues. The CDR3 protein is CASSQPRGRGVNEQFF. DNA of the CDR3: TGTGCCAGCAGCCAACCGCGGGGGCGGGGGGTCAATGAGCAGTTCTTC.

This clonotype was seen only a few times. The chain recombines TRBV10-3 with TRBJ2-3; the D gene is possibly TRBD1 (5 bases). The CDR3 extends over 13 amino acids. The germline gives CDR1 ENHRY, CDR2 SYGVKD. V was pared by 8 bases and J by 0 bases, with 9 bases between. CDR3 DNA sequence: TGTGCCATCGGGGCGGCTAGCACAGATACGCAGTATTTT. Translating gives CAIGAASTDTQYF.

The chain uses TRBV4-3 and TRBJ1-4, with D perhaps TRBD1 (6 bases). The CDR3 totals 16 residues. The germline V gene encodes CDR1 LGHNA and CDR2 YSLEER. Trimming shortened V by 0 bases and J by 5 bases, and 13 bases separated the two germline ends. The CDR3 DNA follows: TGCGCCAGCAGCCAAGATATTGGCAGGGGCAATGAAAAACTGTTTTTT. Residues: CASSQDIGRGNEKLFF.

This clonotype has a handful of counts. The chain uses TRBV5-6 and TRBJ2-7; D gene unclear. The CDR3 is 13 amino acids. CDR1 and CDR2 from the germline V gene are SGHDT and YYEEEE. Trimming stripped 5 bases from V and 3 bases from J, with 12 bases between. DNA of the CDR3: TGTGCCAGCAGAAGGGTAAACGGCTACGAGCAGTACTTC. Protein sequence: CASRRVNGYEQYF.

This clonotype was detected ten times or more. This CDR3 is CSARDRRLAGAGEQYF. CDR3 DNA sequence: TGCAGTGCTAGAGATCGGCGGCTAGCGGGGGCGGGGGAGCAGTACTTC. The rearrangement links TRBV20-1 to TRBJ2-7; 10 bases line up with TRBD2. V dropped 0 bases and J dropped 7; count of bases not matched to a gene: 12. CDR3 length: 16 amino acids. Germline CDR1 reads DFQATT; CDR2 reads SNEGSKA (reference sequence).

The chain is built from TRBV7-9 and TRBJ2-3, with 8 bases aligning to TRBD2. The CDR3 loop spans 13 amino acids. The V gene end was trimmed by 4 bases and the J gene end by 5 bases; junction bases not matched to a gene: 2. Per the germline V gene, CDR1 is SEHNR and CDR2 is FQNEAQ (reference sequence). The CDR3 bases are TGTGCCAGCAGCTCCAGCGGGGGAGATACGCAGTATTTT. Its protein product is CASSSSGGDTQYF.

The rearrangement links TRBV20-1 to TRBJ1-2, with D unresolved. CDR1 DFQATT and CDR2 SNEGSKA come from the germline V gene (reference sequence). The V and J ends lost 0 bases and 0 bases respectively, with 8 bases between them. CDR3 length: 14 amino acids. The CDR3 DNA reads TGCAGTGCTAGAGAGGCCAGCTCTAACTATGGCTACACCTTC. Translating it yields CSAREASSNYGYTF.

This clonotype was detected only once. One end of the junction varies from germline; a read error may be responsible. V and J are TRBV25-1 and TRBJ2-5; maybe TRBD1 (6 bases). The end of the DNA fits TRBJ2-7 better, so the J call may be wrong. CDR1 and CDR2 from the germline V gene are MGHDK and SYGVNS. The CDR3 runs to 14 residues. Written as DNA, the CDR3 is TGTGTCAGCAGTGAACCAGGGGATTACTACGAGCAGTACTTC. This sequence encodes CVSSEPGDYYEQYF.

This chain links TRBV10-3 with TRBJ2-4; possibly TRBD2 for D (7 bases). The CDR3 is made up of 11 amino acids. V was clipped by 3 bases and J by 13 bases, with 10 bases between them. Germline-derived CDR1 and CDR2 are ENHRY and SYGVKD. The CDR3 reads CAISDGGPQYF. The CDR3 DNA is TGTGCCATCAGTGACGGGGGGCCCCAGTACTTC.

This chain connects TRBV12-3 or TRBV12-4 to TRBJ1-1; perhaps TRBD1 as D (6 bases). The V gene lost 3 bases and the J gene lost 6 bases, with 14 bases spanning the gap. This CDR3 is built from 14 residues. CDR3 DNA: TGTGCCAGCAGTTTCGGAACAGGGTTGCCTGAAGCTTTCTTT. Translating it yields CASSFGTGLPEAFF.

In its sample, this clonotype was seen many times. This rearrangement joins TRBV28 to TRBJ2-7, with D perhaps matching TRBD1 (6 bases). V was pared by 5 bases and J by 4 bases, with 21 bases between. This CDR3 has 16 amino acids. Germline-derived CDR1 and CDR2 are MDHEN and SYDVKM. CDR3 sequence reads: CASSPYAGVRGYEQYF. CDR3 nucleotide sequence: TGTGCCAGCAGTCCGTATGCAGGGGTTCGAGGATACGAGCAGTACTTC. Full variable domain (remainder filled in from reference TRBV28 and TRBJ2-7): DVKVTQSSRYLVKRTGEKVFLECVQDMDHENMFWYRQDPGLGLRLIYFSYDVKMKEKGDIPEGYSVSREKKERFSLILESASTNQTSMYLCASSPYAGVRGYEQYFGPGTRLTVT.

Details on this clonotype: A read error may explain this, as a much larger clone is one base away. V and J are TRBV12-5 and TRBJ2-1; no firm D call. The DNA end is a closer match to TRBJ2-7, so the J assignment may be wrong. Germline V gene sequence: CDR1 LGHNT, CDR2 FRNRAP. This CDR3 is built from 15 residues. The CDR3 DNA follows: TGTGCTAGTGGTTTGGTACTGAGCTCCTACAATGAGCAGTACTTC. It specifies CASGLVLSSYNEQYF.

The chain joins TRBV6-2 or TRBV6-3 to TRBJ1-1; D may be TRBD1 (6 bases). CDR1 and CDR2 from the germline V gene are MNHEY and SVGEGT. The length of the CDR3 is 18 residues. V lost 0 bases and J 0 bases, leaving 17 bases between the germline ends. CDR3 nucleotide sequence: TGTGCCAGCAGTTACTCCCTAGGGGGGAACCCTATGAACACTGAAGCTTTCTTT. The encoded protein is CASSYSLGGNPMNTEAFF.

This clonotype was observed a handful of times. A much more abundant neighbour one base away suggests this may be a read error. The CDR3 coding sequence is TGTGCCAGCAGCCGTGACAGGGGATCCCAAGAGACCCAGTACTTC. It is translated as CASSRDRGSQETQYF. The V and J genes are TRBV7-6 and TRBJ2-5, with 8 positions matching TRBD1. Germline values: CDR1 SGHVS, CDR2 FNYEAQ. CDR3 length: 15 amino acids. The V segment lost 5 bases and the J segment 1 base; nucleotides outside the gene matches: 6.